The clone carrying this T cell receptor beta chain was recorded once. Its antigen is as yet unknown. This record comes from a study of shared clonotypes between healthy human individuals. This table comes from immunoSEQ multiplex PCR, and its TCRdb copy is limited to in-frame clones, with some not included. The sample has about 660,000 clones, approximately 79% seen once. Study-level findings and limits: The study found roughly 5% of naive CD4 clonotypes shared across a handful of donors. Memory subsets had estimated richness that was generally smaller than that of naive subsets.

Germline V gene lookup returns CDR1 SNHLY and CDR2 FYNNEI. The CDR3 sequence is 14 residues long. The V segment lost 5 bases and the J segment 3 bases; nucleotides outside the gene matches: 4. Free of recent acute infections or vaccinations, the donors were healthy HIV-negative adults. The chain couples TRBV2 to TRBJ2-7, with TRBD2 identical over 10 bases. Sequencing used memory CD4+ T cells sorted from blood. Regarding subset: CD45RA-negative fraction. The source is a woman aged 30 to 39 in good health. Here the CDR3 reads CASSLGTSDYEQYF. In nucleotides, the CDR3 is TGTGCCAGCAGTCTTGGGACTAGCGACTACGAGCAGTACTTC.